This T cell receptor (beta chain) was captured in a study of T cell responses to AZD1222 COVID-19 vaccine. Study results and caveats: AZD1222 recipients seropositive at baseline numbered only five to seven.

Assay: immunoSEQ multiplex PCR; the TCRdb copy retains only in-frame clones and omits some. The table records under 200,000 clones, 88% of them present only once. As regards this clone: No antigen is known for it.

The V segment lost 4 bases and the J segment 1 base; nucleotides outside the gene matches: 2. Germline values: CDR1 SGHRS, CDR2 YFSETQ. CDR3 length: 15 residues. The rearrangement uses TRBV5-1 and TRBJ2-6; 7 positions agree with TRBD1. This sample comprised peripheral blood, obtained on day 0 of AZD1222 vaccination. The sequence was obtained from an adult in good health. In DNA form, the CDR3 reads TGCGCCAGCAGCGGGGGACAGTCTGGGGCCAACGTCCTGACTTTC. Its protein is CASSGGQSGANVLTF.